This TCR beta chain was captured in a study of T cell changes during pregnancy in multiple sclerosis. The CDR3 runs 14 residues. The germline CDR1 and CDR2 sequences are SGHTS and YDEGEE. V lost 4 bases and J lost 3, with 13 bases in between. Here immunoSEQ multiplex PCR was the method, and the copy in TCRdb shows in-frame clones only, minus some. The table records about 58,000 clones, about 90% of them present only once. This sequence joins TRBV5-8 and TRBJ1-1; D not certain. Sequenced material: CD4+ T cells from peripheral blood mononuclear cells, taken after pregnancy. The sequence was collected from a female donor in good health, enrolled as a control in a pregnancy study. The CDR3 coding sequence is TGTGCCAGCAGCAGTCAGACATTGCACACTGAAGCTTTCTTT. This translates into CASSSQTLHTEAFF.